This TCR beta chain stems from a study of T cell responses to AZD1222 COVID-19 vaccine. Method: immunoSEQ multiplex PCR; TCRdb's copy keeps in-frame clones and lacks some. The sample records over 95,000 clones, approximately 90% being singletons. The sequence derives from an adult in good health. The sequencing used peripheral blood, collected on day 0 of AZD1222 vaccination.

CDR3 nucleotides: TGTGCCACCAGTGATTTCGGAAAGACCCAGTACTTC. It translates to CATSDFGKTQYF. The rearrangement joins TRBV24-1 to TRBJ2-5; no clear D gene. V lost 1 base to trimming and J lost 6 bases, with 5 bases between them. Germline values: CDR1 KGHDR, CDR2 SFDVKD. The CDR3 has 12 residues.